This T cell receptor (beta chain) was obtained from a study of CD8 T cells in Susac syndrome. Random hexamers were used to reverse transcribe roughly 0.5 to 1 ug of RNA. The immunoSEQ assay covered 54 Vbeta and 13 Jbeta segments for CDR3. TCRdb recomputed calls from the immunoSEQ multiplex PCR reads with MiXCR, one row per CDR3 protein. Counted here are around 300,000 distinct CDR3 sequences, 65% to 90% occurring once; the ten biggest clones make up 0.2% to 0.25%. The length of the CDR3 is 16 residues. Germline lookup yields CDR1 SGHAT and CDR2 FQNNGV. Turning to this clonotype: The junction shows a germline mismatch at one end, possibly a read error.

Sequenced: CD8+ T cells from PBMCs. This TCR derives from a human donor with multiple sclerosis. V and J are TRBV11-2 and TRBJ2-2; TRBD2 matches 7 bases. The CDR3 reads CASGLDPAGVLGELFF. For the CDR3, the DNA is TGTGCCAGCGGCTTAGATCCGGCGGGAGTGCTTGGGGAGCTGTTTTTT.